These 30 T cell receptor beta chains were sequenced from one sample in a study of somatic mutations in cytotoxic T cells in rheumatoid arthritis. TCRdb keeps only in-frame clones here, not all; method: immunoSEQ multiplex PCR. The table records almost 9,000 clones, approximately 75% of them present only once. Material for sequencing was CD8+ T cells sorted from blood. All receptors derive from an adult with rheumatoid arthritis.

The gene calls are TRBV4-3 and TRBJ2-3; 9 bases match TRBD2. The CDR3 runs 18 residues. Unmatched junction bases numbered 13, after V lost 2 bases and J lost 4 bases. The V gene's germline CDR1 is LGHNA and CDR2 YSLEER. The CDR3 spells CASSQSLTSGSGADTQYF. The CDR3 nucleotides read TGCGCCAGCAGCCAATCCCTTACTAGCGGGTCTGGGGCAGATACGCAGTATTTT.

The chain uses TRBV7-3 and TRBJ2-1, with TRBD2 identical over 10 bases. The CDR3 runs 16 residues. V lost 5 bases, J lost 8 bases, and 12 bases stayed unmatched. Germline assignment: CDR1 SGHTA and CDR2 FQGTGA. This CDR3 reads CASSPTPSGSAYEQFF. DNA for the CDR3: TGTGCCAGCAGCCCCACACCTAGCGGGAGTGCCTATGAGCAGTTCTTC.

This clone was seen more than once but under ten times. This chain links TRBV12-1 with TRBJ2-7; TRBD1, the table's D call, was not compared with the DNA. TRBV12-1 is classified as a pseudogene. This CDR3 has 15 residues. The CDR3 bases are TGTGCCAGCAGCCCCAATACAGGGGGGCCCTACGAGCAGTACGTC. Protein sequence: CASSPNTGGPYEQYV.

The DNA for the CDR3 is TGTGCCAGCATCGGCGTAGAGACCCAGTACTTC. Translating it yields CASIGVETQYF. The chain links TRBV7-2 to TRBJ2-5; D remains unclear. CDR1 is SGHTA and CDR2 is FQGNSA in the germline V gene. V lost 7 bases to trimming and J lost 4 bases, with 7 bases between them. This CDR3 has 11 residues.

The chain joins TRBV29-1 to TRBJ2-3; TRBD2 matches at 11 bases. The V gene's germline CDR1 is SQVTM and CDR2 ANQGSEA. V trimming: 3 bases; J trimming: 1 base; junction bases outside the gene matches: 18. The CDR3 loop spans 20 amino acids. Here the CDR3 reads CSVELAGGKPYSGGTDTQYF. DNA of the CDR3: TGCAGCGTTGAGTTAGCGGGAGGGAAACCATACTCTGGTGGCACAGATACGCAGTATTTT.

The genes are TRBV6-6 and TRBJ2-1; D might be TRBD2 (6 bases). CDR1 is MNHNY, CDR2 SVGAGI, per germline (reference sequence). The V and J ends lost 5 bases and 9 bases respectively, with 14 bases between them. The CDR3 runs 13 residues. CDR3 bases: TGTGCCAGCAGTCCCCTACGGGAGAGTGAGCAGTTCTTC. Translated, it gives CASSPLRESEQFF.

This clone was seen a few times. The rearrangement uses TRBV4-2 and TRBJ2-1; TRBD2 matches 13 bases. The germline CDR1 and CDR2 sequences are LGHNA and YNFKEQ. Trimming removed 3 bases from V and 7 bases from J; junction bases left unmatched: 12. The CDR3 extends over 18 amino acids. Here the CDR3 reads CASSHGPLTSGGGNEQFF. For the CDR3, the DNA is TGTGCCAGCAGCCATGGGCCCCTAACTAGCGGGGGGGGGAATGAGCAGTTCTTC.

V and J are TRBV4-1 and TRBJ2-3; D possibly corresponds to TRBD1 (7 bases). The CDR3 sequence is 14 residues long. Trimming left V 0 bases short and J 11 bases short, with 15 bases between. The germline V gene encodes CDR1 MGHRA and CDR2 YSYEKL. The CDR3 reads CASSQEGGQGGQYF. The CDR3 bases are TGCGCCAGCAGCCAAGAGGGGGGCCAGGGGGGGCAGTATTTT.

This chain's CDR3 is CASSGTSGSGFGNEQFF. The CDR3 DNA follows: TGTGCCAGCAGCGGGACTAGCGGGAGTGGTTTTGGGAATGAGCAGTTCTTC. J is TRBJ2-1 and V is TRBV13; 14 nucleotides align to TRBD2. The CDR3 is 17 residues long. The germline CDR1 and CDR2 sequences are PRHDT and FYEKMQ (reference sequence). The J segment lost 7 bases and the V segment lost 5 bases, leaving 10 bases of the junction unmatched.

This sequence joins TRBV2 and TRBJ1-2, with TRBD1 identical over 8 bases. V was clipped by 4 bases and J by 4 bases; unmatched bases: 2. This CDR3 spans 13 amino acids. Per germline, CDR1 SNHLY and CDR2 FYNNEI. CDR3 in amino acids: CASSGTGTYGYTF. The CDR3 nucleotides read TGTGCCAGCAGTGGGACAGGGACCTATGGCTACACCTTC. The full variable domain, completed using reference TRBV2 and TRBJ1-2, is EPEVTQTPSHQVTQMGQEVILRCVPISNHLYFYWYRQILGQKVEFLVSFYNNEISEKSEIFDDQFSVERPDGSNFTLKIRSTKLEDSAMYFCASSGTGTYGYTFGSGTRLTVV.

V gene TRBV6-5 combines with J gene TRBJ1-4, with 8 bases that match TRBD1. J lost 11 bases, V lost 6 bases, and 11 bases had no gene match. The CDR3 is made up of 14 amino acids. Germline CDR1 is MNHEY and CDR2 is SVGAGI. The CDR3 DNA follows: TGTGCCAGCAGCCTACAGGGGGGAAGAGGGAAACTGTTTTTT. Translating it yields CASSLQGGRGKLFF.

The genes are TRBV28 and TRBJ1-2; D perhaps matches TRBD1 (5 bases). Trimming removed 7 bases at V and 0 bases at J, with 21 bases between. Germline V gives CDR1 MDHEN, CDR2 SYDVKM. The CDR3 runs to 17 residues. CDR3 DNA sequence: TGTGCCAGCACCCCCCCGGGGGTACGGACCTCTAACTATGGCTACACCTTC. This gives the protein CASTPPGVRTSNYGYTF.

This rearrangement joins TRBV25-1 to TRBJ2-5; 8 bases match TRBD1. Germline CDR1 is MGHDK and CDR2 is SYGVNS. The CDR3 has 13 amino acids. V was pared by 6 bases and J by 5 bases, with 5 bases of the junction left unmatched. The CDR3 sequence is CASRGTGWETQYF. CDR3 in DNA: TGTGCCAGCAGAGGGACAGGTTGGGAGACCCAGTACTTC.

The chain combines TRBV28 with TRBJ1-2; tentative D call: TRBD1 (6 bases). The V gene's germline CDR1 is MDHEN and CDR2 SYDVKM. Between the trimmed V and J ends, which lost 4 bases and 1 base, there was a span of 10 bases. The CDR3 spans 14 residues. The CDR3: CASSSGQNNYGYTF. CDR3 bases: TGTGCCAGCAGTTCTGGACAGAATAACTATGGCTACACCTTC.

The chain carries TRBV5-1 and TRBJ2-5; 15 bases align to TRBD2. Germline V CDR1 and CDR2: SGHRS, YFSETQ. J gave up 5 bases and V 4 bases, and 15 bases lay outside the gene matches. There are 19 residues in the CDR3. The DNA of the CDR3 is TGCGCCAGCAGCCCCGGGACTAGCGGGAGGTTGGGCCTTGTGGAGACCCAGTACTTC. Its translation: CASSPGTSGRLGLVETQYF.

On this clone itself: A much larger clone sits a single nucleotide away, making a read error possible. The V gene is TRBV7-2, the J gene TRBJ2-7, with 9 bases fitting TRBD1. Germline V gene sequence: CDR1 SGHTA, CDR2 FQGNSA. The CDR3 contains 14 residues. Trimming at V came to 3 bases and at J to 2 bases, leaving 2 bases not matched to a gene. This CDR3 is CASSFRQGAYEQYF. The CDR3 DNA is TGTGCCAGCAGCTTCCGACAGGGGGCCTACGAGCAGTACTTC.

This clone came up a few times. The DNA for the CDR3 is TGTGCCAGCAGCGTACAGGGGACCAATCAGCCCCAGCATTTT. It codes for CASSVQGTNQPQHF. The chain employs TRBV27 and TRBJ1-5; 7 positions agree with TRBD1. The CDR3 is made up of 14 amino acids. The V and J ends lost 6 bases and 3 bases, in that order; junction bases with no gene match: 5. The V gene's germline CDR1 is MNHEY and CDR2 SMNVEV (reference sequence).

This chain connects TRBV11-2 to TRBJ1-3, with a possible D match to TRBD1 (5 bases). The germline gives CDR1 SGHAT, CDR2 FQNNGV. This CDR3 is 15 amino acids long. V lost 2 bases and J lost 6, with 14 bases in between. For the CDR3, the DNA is TGTGCCAGCAGCTTACAAGGGCAGGGATCAAACACCATATATTTT. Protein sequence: CASSLQGQGSNTIYF.

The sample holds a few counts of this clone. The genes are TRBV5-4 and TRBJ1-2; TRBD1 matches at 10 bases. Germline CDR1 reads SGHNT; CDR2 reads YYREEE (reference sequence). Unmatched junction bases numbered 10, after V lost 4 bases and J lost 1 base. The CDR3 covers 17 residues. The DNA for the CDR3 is TGTGCCAGCAGCCCGTCCCCGGGACAGGGGATTAACTATGGCTACACCTTC. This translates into CASSPSPGQGINYGYTF.

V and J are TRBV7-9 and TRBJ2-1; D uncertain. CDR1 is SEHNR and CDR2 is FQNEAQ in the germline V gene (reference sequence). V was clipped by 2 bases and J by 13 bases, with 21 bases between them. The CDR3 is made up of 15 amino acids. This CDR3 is CASSLFFGRLSSQFF. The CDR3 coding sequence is TGTGCCAGCAGCTTATTCTTTGGTCGGTTATCGTCCCAGTTCTTC.

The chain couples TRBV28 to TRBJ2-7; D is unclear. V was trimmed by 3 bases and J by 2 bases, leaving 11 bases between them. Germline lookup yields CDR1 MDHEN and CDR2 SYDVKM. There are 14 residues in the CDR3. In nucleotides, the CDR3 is TGTGCCAGCAGTTTGGTTCGACGGCCCTACGAGCAGTACTTC. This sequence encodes CASSLVRRPYEQYF.

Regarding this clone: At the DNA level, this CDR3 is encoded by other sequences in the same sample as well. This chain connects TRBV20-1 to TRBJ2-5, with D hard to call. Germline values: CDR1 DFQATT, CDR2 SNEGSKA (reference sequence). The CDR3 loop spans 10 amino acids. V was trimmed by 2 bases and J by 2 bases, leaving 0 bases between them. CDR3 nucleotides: TGCAGTGCTAGACAAGAGACCCAGTACTTC. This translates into CSARQETQYF.

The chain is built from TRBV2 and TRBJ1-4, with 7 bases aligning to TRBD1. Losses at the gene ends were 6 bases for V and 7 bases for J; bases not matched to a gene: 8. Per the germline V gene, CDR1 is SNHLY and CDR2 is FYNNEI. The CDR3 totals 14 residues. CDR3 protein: CASRGDSASEKLFF. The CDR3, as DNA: TGTGCCAGCAGAGGGGACAGCGCTTCTGAAAAACTGTTTTTT.

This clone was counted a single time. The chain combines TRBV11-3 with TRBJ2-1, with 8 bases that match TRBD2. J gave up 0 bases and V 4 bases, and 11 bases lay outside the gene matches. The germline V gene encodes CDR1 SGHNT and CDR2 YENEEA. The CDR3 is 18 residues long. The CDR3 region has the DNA TGTGCCAGCAGCTCTCCTAAAAACGGGGGGGCCTCCTACAATGAGCAGTTCTTC. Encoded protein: CASSSPKNGGASYNEQFF.

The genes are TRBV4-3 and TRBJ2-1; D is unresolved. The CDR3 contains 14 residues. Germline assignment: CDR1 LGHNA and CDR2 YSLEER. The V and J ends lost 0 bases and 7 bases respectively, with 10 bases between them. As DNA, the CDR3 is TGCGCCAGCAGCCAAGAGTCTTACAATAATGAGCAGTTCTTC. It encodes CASSQESYNNEQFF.

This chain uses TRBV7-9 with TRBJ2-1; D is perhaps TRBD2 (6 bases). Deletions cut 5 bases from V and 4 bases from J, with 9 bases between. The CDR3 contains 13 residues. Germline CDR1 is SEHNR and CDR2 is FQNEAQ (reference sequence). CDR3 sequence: CASSPAGYNEQFF. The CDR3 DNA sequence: TGTGCCAGCAGCCCGGCGGGGTACAATGAGCAGTTCTTC.

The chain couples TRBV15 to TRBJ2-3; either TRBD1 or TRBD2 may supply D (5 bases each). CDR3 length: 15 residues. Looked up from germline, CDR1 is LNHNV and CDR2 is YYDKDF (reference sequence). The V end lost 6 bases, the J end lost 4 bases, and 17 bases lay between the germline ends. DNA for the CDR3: TGTGCCACCAGACCTAAAACGAGGGGCGCAGATACGCAGTATTTT. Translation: CATRPKTRGADTQYF.

The CDR3 sequence: CASSTQDRYPQETQYF. CDR3 in DNA: TGTGCCAGCAGCACCCAGGACAGGTACCCCCAAGAGACCCAGTACTTC. This rearrangement joins TRBV11-1 to TRBJ2-5; 7 bases agree with TRBD1. The V and J ends lost 5 bases and 1 base, in that order; junction bases with no gene match: 10. The CDR3 runs 16 residues. In germline, CDR1 is SGHAT, CDR2 FQDESV (reference sequence).

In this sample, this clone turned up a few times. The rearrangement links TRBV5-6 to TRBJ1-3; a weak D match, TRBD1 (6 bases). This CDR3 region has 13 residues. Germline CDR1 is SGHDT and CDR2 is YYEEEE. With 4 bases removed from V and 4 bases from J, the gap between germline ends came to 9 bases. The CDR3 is CASSNGQGNTIYF. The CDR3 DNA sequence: TGTGCCAGCAGCAATGGACAGGGAAACACCATATATTTT. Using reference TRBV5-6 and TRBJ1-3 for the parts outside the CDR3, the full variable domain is DAGVTQSPTHLIKTRGQQVTLRCSPKSGHDTVSWYQQALGQGPQFIFQYYEEEERQRGNFPDRFSGHQFPNYSSELNVNALLLGDSALYLCASSNGQGNTIYFGEGSWLTVV.

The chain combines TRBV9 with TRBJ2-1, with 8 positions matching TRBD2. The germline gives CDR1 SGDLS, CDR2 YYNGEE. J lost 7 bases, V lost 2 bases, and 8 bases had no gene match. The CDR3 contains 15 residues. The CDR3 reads CASSVEGTSKNEQFF. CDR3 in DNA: TGTGCCAGCAGCGTCGAGGGGACTAGTAAAAATGAGCAGTTCTTC.